The rows below give T cell receptor beta chains drawn from one sample of a study of molecular identifiers for immune sequencing clone quantification. In TCRdb, the PCR reads were re-called with MiXCR into one record per CDR3 protein. The sample carries roughly 320,000 distinct CDR3 sequences, 24% recorded once. The sequenced sample consisted of naive CD8+ T cells from blood, with Jurkat cell RNA spiked in. The receptor set was obtained from a human donor in good health. Some libraries in this study had Jurkat cell RNA spiked in. The CDR3 runs from the conserved cysteine through the conserved F or W. A D gene is named only where the DNA matches it firmly. Size tells how often a clone was seen (once, few, many) or the class of an expanded clone, and some rows leave it out.

CDR3 DNA	CDR3 protein	D gene	V gene	clone size	J gene
TGTGCCAGCAGTACCGGGACGGATTATAGCAATCAGCCCCAGCATTTT	CASSTGTDYSNQPQHF	NA	TRBV28	many	TRBJ1-5
TGCGCCAGCAGCTTGGGACAGCCATACGTGCAGTACTTC	CASSLGQPYVQYF	NA	TRBV5-1	NA	TRBJ2-7
TGCAGTGCCTCAATCGGGCCTGGGGAGACCCAGTACTTC	CSASIGPGETQYF	NA	TRBV20-1	NA	TRBJ2-5
TGTGCCAGCAGTTCCCCGTTTAATGGAAACACCATATATTTT	CASSSPFNGNTIYF	NA	TRBV28	many	TRBJ1-3
TGTGCCAGCAGCCCTACGGACAGCTACCCAAATGTCTATGGCTACACCTTC	CASSPTDSYPNVYGYTF	NA	TRBV14	many	TRBJ1-2
TGTGCCACCAGCAGCAGGACTAGCGGGATGCAAGATACGCAGTATTTT	CATSSRTSGMQDTQYF	TRBD2	TRBV15	few	TRBJ2-3
TGTGCCAGCAGCTTAGAAGGACTACCCTCCTACGAGCAGTACTTC	CASSLEGLPSYEQYF	NA	TRBV11-2	NA	TRBJ2-7
TGTGCCAGCAGCTCTAGCGGTAGCACAGATATGCAGTATTTT	CASSSSGSTDMQYF	TRBD2	TRBV7-9	NA	TRBJ2-3
TGCAGTGCTAGGATCCTCGGCGGCAGTAACTACGAGCAGTACTTC	CSARILGGSNYEQYF	NA	TRBV20-1	many	TRBJ2-7
TGTGCCAGCAGTTTGGGCGGGGGTAATGACCAGTACTTC	CASSLGGGNDQYF	TRBD2	TRBV27	NA	TRBJ2-5
TGTGCCAGCTCACCTGGAGGGGTACGCAAGCAGTACTTC	CASSPGGVRKQYF	NA	TRBV18	NA	TRBJ2-7
TGTGCCAGCAGTGAGTCTGTCCCCTACGAGCAGTACTTC	CASSESVPYEQYF	NA	TRBV2	many	TRBJ2-7
TGTGCCAGCAGTGAAAGCGGGGAAGAGACCCAGTACTTC	CASSESGEETQYF	TRBD2	TRBV2	many	TRBJ2-5
TGTGCCAGCGAGGGGGAGGCTTATAGCAATCAGCCCCAGCATTTT	CASEGEAYSNQPQHF	NA	TRBV6-1	NA	TRBJ1-5
TGCAGTGCTCCGAGGACGGAGTACGAGCAGTACTTC	CSAPRTEYEQYF	NA	TRBV20-1	many	TRBJ2-7
TGTGCCAGCAGTTTGTTAGGGGTCTCTAGCACAGATACGCAGTATTTT	CASSLLGVSSTDTQYF	NA	TRBV12-3/TRBV12-4	many	TRBJ2-3
TGTGCCAGCCTTAATGGACGGAACACTGAAGCTTTCTTT	CASLNGRNTEAFF	NA	TRBV27	few	TRBJ1-1
TGTGCCAGCAGTTTTCCCCCGAGTGGATTTAGCACTCAGCCCCCGCATTTT	CASSFPPSGFSTQPPHF	NA	TRBV28	NA	TRBJ1-5
TGTCCCAGCAGCCCCTTTACTAGCGGGGGGGCCGCAGATACGCAGTATTTT	CPSSPFTSGGAADTQYF	TRBD2	TRBV9	NA	TRBJ2-3
TGCAGCGTCTCATCGCGGCACCCTGAAGCTTTCTTT	CSVSSRHPEAFF	NA	TRBV29-1	many	TRBJ1-1
TGTGCCAGTTCCAGGGAGAACACAGATACGCAGTATTTT	CASSRENTDTQYF	NA	TRBV11-2	many	TRBJ2-3
TGTGCCAGCAGTAAAAATGGGGGAGAGCAGTACTTC	CASSKNGGEQYF	NA	TRBV12-3/TRBV12-4	many	TRBJ2-7
TGTGCCAGTAGCGGGGGATGGCGTGGCTACACCTTC	CASSGGWRGYTF	NA	TRBV19	few	TRBJ1-2
TGTGCCAGCACCCCCGGGGGGGAGGAGACCCAGTACTTC	CASTPGGEETQYF	TRBD2	TRBV12-3/TRBV12-4	NA	TRBJ2-5
TGTGCCAGCAGGGGGTCCGGGACTAGCGGGAGAGGTGCCTACGAGCAGTACTTC	CASRGSGTSGRGAYEQYF	TRBD2	TRBV2	few	TRBJ2-7
TGTGCCAGCAGTTACTCGAGGGCGGGAACCTACGAGCAGTACTTC	CASSYSRAGTYEQYF	NA	TRBV6-2/TRBV6-3	few	TRBJ2-7
TGTGCCAGCAGCCTTGAAGGAGGGTTCCCTAACCCAGATACGCAGTATTTT	CASSLEGGFPNPDTQYF	NA	TRBV5-6	many	TRBJ2-3
TGTGCCAGCGGAACGACGGAGCTAAATGAAAAACTGTTTTTT	CASGTTELNEKLFF	NA	TRBV6-6	NA	TRBJ1-4
TGTGCCAGTAGTATGGGGGGGCGCACTGAAGCTTTCTTT	CASSMGGRTEAFF	NA	TRBV19	few	TRBJ1-1
TGCAGTGCTAGAGATGAGAAAACGAGGGGAACCGGGGAGCTGTTTTTT	CSARDEKTRGTGELFF	NA	TRBV20-1	many	TRBJ2-2
TGTGCCAGCAGTGCCCCCACAGGGTTGAACGAGCAGTACTTC	CASSAPTGLNEQYF	NA	TRBV12-3/TRBV12-4	few	TRBJ2-7
TGCGCCAGCAGCCAAGGAGGGGGGGGAGTCCCCAATGAGCAGTTCTTC	CASSQGGGGVPNEQFF	NA	TRBV4-1	few	TRBJ2-1
TGTGCCAGCAGCTCAGACAGGGGAGGTGTTTACAATGAGCAGTTCTTC	CASSSDRGGVYNEQFF	TRBD1	TRBV7-8	many	TRBJ2-1
TGTGCCAGCAGTGAGGGGCCGGGACTAGCCTACGAGCAGTACTTC	CASSEGPGLAYEQYF	TRBD2	TRBV28	many	TRBJ2-7
TGCAGTGCTAGGCAGGAGACAGATACGCAGTATTTT	CSARQETDTQYF	NA	TRBV20-1	NA	TRBJ2-3
TGTGCCAGCACTCCAACTTCCACGGGTGGCACTGAAGCTTTCTTT	CASTPTSTGGTEAFF	NA	TRBV6-2/TRBV6-3	NA	TRBJ1-1
TGTGCCAGCAGCTTAGTCCCGCCAGGGGGCAACACCGGGGAGCTGTTTTTT	CASSLVPPGGNTGELFF	TRBD1	TRBV7-9	NA	TRBJ2-2
TGCGCCAGCAGCTTGTCAAGGGGAGGGGTAACGGACACTGAAGCTTCCTTT	CASSLSRGGVTDTEASF	NA	TRBV5-1	few	TRBJ1-1
TGTGCCAGCAGCTCCCTCCTCATAGCGGGGGGGCCCGCGAACACCGGGGAGCTGTTTTTT	CASSSLLIAGGPANTGELFF	TRBD2	TRBV7-9	few	TRBJ2-2
TGTGCCAGCAGCTTAGCCGGGGGAGGGTTCACAGATACGCAGTATTTT	CASSLAGGGFTDTQYF	TRBD2	TRBV7-9	once	TRBJ2-3
TGTGCCAGCAGTCCACGGGACTACGACACAGATACGCAGTATTTT	CASSPRDYDTDTQYF	TRBD2	TRBV12-3/TRBV12-4	few	TRBJ2-3
TGTGCCAGCAGTGCCCGGGACCCGGTGGTCTACGAGCAGTACTTC	CASSARDPVVYEQYF	NA	TRBV27	NA	TRBJ2-7